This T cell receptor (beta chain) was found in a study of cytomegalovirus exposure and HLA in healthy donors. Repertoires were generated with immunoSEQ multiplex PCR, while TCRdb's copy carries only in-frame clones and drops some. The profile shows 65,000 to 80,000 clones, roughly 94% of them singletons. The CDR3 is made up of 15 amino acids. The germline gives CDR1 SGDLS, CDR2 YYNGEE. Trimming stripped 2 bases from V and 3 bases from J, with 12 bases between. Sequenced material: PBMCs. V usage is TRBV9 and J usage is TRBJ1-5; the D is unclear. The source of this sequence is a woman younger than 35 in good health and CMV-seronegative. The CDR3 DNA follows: TGTGCCAGCAGCGTTGACTCGAACTTCAATCAGCCCCAGCATTTT. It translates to CASSVDSNFNQPQHF.